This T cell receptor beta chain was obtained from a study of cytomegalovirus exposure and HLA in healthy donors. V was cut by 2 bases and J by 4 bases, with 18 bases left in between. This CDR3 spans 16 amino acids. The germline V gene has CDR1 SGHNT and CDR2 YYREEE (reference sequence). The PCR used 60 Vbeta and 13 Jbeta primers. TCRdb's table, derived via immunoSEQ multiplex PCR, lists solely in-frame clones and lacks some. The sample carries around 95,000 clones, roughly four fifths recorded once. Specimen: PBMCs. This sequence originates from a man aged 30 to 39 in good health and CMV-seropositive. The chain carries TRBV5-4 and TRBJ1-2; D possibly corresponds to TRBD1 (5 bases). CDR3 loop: CASSLSGMAGPYGYTF. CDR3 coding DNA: TGTGCCAGCAGCTTAAGCGGTATGGCGGGGCCCTATGGCTACACCTTC.